Only a few counts were recorded for the clone carrying this T cell receptor beta chain. Its antigen remains unknown. The sample originates from a study of T-cell memory formation after mild COVID-19. Points from the study as a whole: For second-wave clones that peaked at day 37, SARS-CoV-2 specificity went unverified. Memory from before infection featured some responding clones, which suggests cross-reactive memory joined.

There are 17 residues in the CDR3. With V trimmed by 5 bases and J by 2 bases, 13 bases remained unmatched. Germline lookup yields CDR1 LNHDA and CDR2 SQIVND (reference sequence). TCRdb passed the 5' RACE reads through MiXCR, listing each CDR3 protein once. Counted here are about 120,000 distinct CDR3 sequences, roughly 15% occurring once; the ten biggest clones make up roughly 14%. The V and J genes are TRBV19 and TRBJ2-7, with 9 bases lining up with TRBD1. This TCR derives from an adult woman who had mild COVID-19 (a few samples of this study predate the infection). Cell type and time point are not known. The sequencing sample was made of PBMCs or a T cell subset sorted from them (not recorded which). The CDR3 reads CASSFPPGTGTTYEQYF. Here the CDR3 DNA reads TGTGCCAGTAGTTTCCCTCCCGGGACAGGGACTACCTACGAGCAGTACTTC.